These 19 T cell receptor beta chains were sequenced from one sample in a study of cytotoxic CD8 clonotypes in ibrutinib-treated CLL (dated by TCRdb to the early 2020s). The receptor library was made with the immunoSEQ multiplex PCR assay. The immuneACCESS repertoire file appears here via TCRdb, limited to in-frame rearrangements. These files lack a portion of the clones; in checked studies, under half of the deficit traces to unresolved V genes, and the cause of the others is not known. This sample has under 200,000 clones in its table, and approximately 80% of those were observed once. About 4.9% of the sample goes to the ten largest clones. The sample's time point, from its label and the paper: approximately 25 months on ibrutinib. The specimen was PBMCs, collected after 24 months of ibrutinib treatment. The receptors stem from a human donor with chronic lymphocytic leukemia.

This clone has just a few counts. The chain couples TRBV6-5 to TRBJ1-2, with 8 bases that match TRBD1. The CDR3 has 14 residues. The V and J ends lost 7 bases and 5 bases, in that order; junction bases with no gene match: 9. Germline CDR1 and CDR2: MNHEY and SVGAGI. The CDR3 loop is CASTRGRGWYGYTF. CDR3 nucleotides: TGTGCCAGCACCAGGGGGCGCGGTTGGTATGGCTACACCTTC.

The chain carries TRBV18 and TRBJ1-3, with TRBD1 matching 9 bases. Germline assignment: CDR1 KGHSH and CDR2 LQKENI. The CDR3 is 17 residues long. The junction had 3 bases not matched to a gene; V was cut back by 0 bases and J by 0 bases. CDR3 coding DNA: TGTGCCAGCTCACCACCGGGACAGGGTCACTCTGGAAACACCATATATTTT. It is translated as CASSPPGQGHSGNTIYF.

The rearrangement links TRBV4-1 to TRBJ1-6; D is ambiguous. CDR3 length: 16 amino acids. Germline CDR1 is MGHRA and CDR2 is YSYEKL. Trimming pared 2 bases from V and 6 bases from J, leaving 14 bases between. This CDR3 reads CASSQPRKDFNSPLHF. The DNA of the CDR3 is TGCGCCAGCAGCCAACCACGGAAAGACTTTAATTCACCCCTCCACTTT.

The V call is TRBV6-5, the J call TRBJ2-7; D gene uncertain. The germline V gene has CDR1 MNHEY and CDR2 SVGAGI. The CDR3 has 14 residues. Trimming pared 2 bases from V and 1 base from J, leaving 9 bases between. The CDR3 sequence is CASSYGMGSYEQYF. CDR3 DNA sequence: TGTGCCAGCAGTTACGGGATGGGATCCTACGAGCAGTACTTC.

The chain joins TRBV7-9 to TRBJ2-2; D possibly corresponds to TRBD2 (6 bases). This CDR3 contains 13 residues. CDR1 is SEHNR, CDR2 FQNEAQ, per germline (reference sequence). The V end lost 5 bases, the J end lost 3 bases, and 7 bases lay between the germline ends. The CDR3 nucleotides read TGTGCCAGCAGCAGACTAGACACCGGGGAGCTGTTTTTT. This gives the protein CASSRLDTGELFF.

The J gene is TRBJ1-2, the V gene TRBV18; the D gene is possibly TRBD1 (5 bases). Trimming pared 4 bases from V and 6 bases from J, leaving 15 bases between. Germline CDR1 reads KGHSH; CDR2 reads LQKENI. The CDR3 is made up of 14 amino acids. The CDR3 loop reads CASSLLKDIDGYTF. The CDR3 DNA follows: TGTGCCAGCTCACTCCTTAAGGACATCGATGGCTACACCTTC. The whole variable domain, filled in from reference TRBV18 and TRBJ1-2, reads NAGVMQNPRHLVRRRGQEARLRCSPMKGHSHVYWYRQLPEEGLKFMVYLQKENIIDESGMPKERFSAEFPKEGPSILRIQQVVRGDSAAYFCASSLLKDIDGYTFGSGTRLTVV.

This sequence joins TRBV4-1 and TRBJ2-5; D not resolved. This CDR3 is 14 amino acids long. With 1 base removed from V and 5 bases from J, the gap between germline ends came to 11 bases. Germline CDR1 and CDR2: MGHRA and YSYEKL. Written as DNA, the CDR3 is TGCGCCAGCAGCCAAGGGCTCTTCGGGGAGACCCAGTACTTC. Protein sequence: CASSQGLFGETQYF.

The rearrangement joins TRBV7-3 to TRBJ1-2; D is perhaps TRBD1 (6 bases). This CDR3 spans 15 amino acids. Germline V gene sequence: CDR1 SGHTA, CDR2 FQGTGA. Trimming left V 5 bases short and J 8 bases short, with 21 bases between. CDR3 nucleotide sequence: TGTGCCAGCAGCATGACAGGCAGCCCCCCCAAAGGCTACACCTTC. This translates into CASSMTGSPPKGYTF. Using reference TRBV7-3 and TRBJ1-2 for the parts outside the CDR3, the full variable domain is GAGVSQTPSNKVTEKGKYVELRCDPISGHTALYWYRQSLGQGPEFLIYFQGTGAADDSGLPNDRFFAVRPEGSVSTLKIQRTERGDSAVYLCASSMTGSPPKGYTFGSGTRLTVV.

This CDR3 is CASSLSGNSNQPQHF. CDR3 DNA sequence: TGTGCCAGCAGCTTATCAGGAAATAGCAATCAGCCCCAGCATTTT. V gene TRBV7-2 combines with J gene TRBJ1-5; unclear D gene. CDR3 length equals 15 residues. CDR1 is SGHTA, CDR2 FQGNSA, per germline. V lost 2 bases and J lost 0, with 8 bases in between.

This sequence joins TRBV7-9 and TRBJ2-5; D unresolved. Germline-derived CDR1 and CDR2 are SEHNR and FQNEAQ (reference sequence). V was shortened by 0 bases and J by 5 bases, with 7 bases between the two germline ends. The CDR3 covers 13 residues. The chain's CDR3 is CASSLAGLETQYF. The CDR3 DNA follows: TGTGCCAGCAGCTTAGCAGGGCTGGAGACCCAGTACTTC. Full variable domain (missing parts from reference TRBV7-9 and TRBJ2-5): DTGVSQNPRHKITKRGQNVTFRCDPISEHNRLYWYRQTLGQGPEFLTYFQNEAQLEKSRLLSDRFSAERPKGSFSTLEIQRTEQGDSAMYLCASSLAGLETQYFGPGTRLLVL.

The genes are TRBV9 and TRBJ1-4; D remains unclear. The V end was cut by 4 bases, the J end by 7 bases, with 17 bases between. Germline loops: CDR1 SGDLS, CDR2 YYNGEE. CDR3 length equals 15 residues. CDR3 sequence reads: CASSPREGRSEKLFF. CDR3 coding DNA: TGTGCCAGCAGCCCTAGGGAAGGAAGGAGTGAAAAACTGTTTTTT. Drawing the rest from reference TRBV9 and TRBJ1-4, the complete variable domain is DSGVTQTPKHLITATGQRVTLRCSPRSGDLSVYWYQQSLDQGLQFLIQYYNGEERAKGNILERFSAQQFPDLHSELNLSSLELGDSALYFCASSPREGRSEKLFFGSGTQLSVL.

This chain joins TRBV18 and TRBJ1-4; D is perhaps TRBD1 (6 bases). CDR3 length: 14 residues. V lost 2 bases and J lost 7, with 11 bases in between. CDR1 and CDR2 (germline): KGHSH, LQKENI. As DNA, the CDR3 is TGTGCCAGCTCACCAGAAAGGACAGCTGAAAAACTGTTTTTT. Translation gives CASSPERTAEKLFF. Together with reference TRBV18 and TRBJ1-4, the CDR3 gives the full variable domain: NAGVMQNPRHLVRRRGQEARLRCSPMKGHSHVYWYRQLPEEGLKFMVYLQKENIIDESGMPKERFSAEFPKEGPSILRIQQVVRGDSAAYFCASSPERTAEKLFFGSGTQLSVL.

This chain joins TRBV7-9 and TRBJ2-7, with D maybe TRBD2 (6 bases). Germline values: CDR1 SEHNR, CDR2 FQNEAQ (reference sequence). This CDR3 region has 15 residues. Deletions cut 0 bases from V and 7 bases from J, with 16 bases between. The CDR3: CASSLAGMTSGEQYF. The CDR3 DNA sequence: TGTGCCAGCAGCTTAGCGGGGATGACTAGTGGGGAGCAGTACTTC.

CDR3 DNA: TGTGCCAGCAGCTTGGCTGGGGCCCTACGTGCTTTCTTT. It translates to CASSLAGALRAFF. This chain joins TRBV11-1 and TRBJ1-1, with TRBD1 as a possible D gene (5 bases). V lost 3 bases and J lost 11, with 16 bases in between. The germline V gene has CDR1 SGHAT and CDR2 FQDESV (reference sequence). The CDR3 is made up of 13 amino acids.

The chain joins TRBV19 to TRBJ2-3; 9 nucleotides match TRBD1. From germline, CDR1 is LNHDA and CDR2 SQIVND (reference sequence). V was pared by 4 bases and J by 3 bases, with 5 bases of the junction left unmatched. This CDR3 has 15 amino acids. CDR3: CASSKDRGGTDTQYF. CDR3 DNA: TGTGCCAGTAGTAAGGACAGGGGAGGGACAGATACGCAGTATTTT.

The chain joins TRBV4-1 to TRBJ1-1; unclear D gene. The V gene's germline CDR1 is MGHRA and CDR2 YSYEKL. The CDR3 has 13 residues. Trimming pared 0 bases from V and 8 bases from J, leaving 10 bases between. The CDR3 sequence is CASSQEATGEAFF. The CDR3, as DNA: TGCGCCAGCAGCCAAGAGGCGACGGGAGAAGCTTTCTTT.

This chain uses TRBV19 with TRBJ1-5; 7 positions agree with TRBD1. CDR3 length: 16 residues. V lost 6 bases and J lost 3; bases outside the gene matches: 11. The V gene's germline CDR1 is LNHDA and CDR2 SQIVND (reference sequence). The CDR3 region has the DNA TGTGCCAGTAGCCCGTCGACAGGGAGTAACAATCAGCCCCAGCATTTT. Encoded protein: CASSPSTGSNNQPQHF.

There are a few counts of this clone. This chain links TRBV5-8 with TRBJ2-2; possibly TRBD1 or TRBD2 for D (6 bases each). CDR1 and CDR2 (germline): SGHTS, YDEGEE. V was clipped by 4 bases and J by 5 bases, with 15 bases between them. This CDR3 contains 15 residues. The CDR3 DNA reads as TGTGCCAGCAGCCGGGGGCTTTTGAGAACCGGGGAGCTGTTTTTT. Its translation is CASSRGLLRTGELFF.

The rearrangement links TRBV6-5 to TRBJ2-1; 7 positions match TRBD1. V was pared by 0 bases and J by 6 bases, with 5 bases of the junction left unmatched. Germline loops: CDR1 MNHEY, CDR2 SVGAGI. The CDR3 contains 15 residues. CDR3 sequence reads: CASSYSTGPVNEQFF. The CDR3 region has the DNA TGTGCCAGCAGTTACTCGACAGGGCCAGTCAATGAGCAGTTCTTC.